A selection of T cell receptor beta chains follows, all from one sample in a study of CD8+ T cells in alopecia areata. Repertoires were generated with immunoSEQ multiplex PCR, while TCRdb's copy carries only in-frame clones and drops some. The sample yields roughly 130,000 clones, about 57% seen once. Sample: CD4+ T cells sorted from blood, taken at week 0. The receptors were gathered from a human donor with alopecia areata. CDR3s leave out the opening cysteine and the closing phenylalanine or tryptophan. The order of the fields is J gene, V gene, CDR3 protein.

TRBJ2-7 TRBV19 ASSRDRGDEQY
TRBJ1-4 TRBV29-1 SVNLGEKLF
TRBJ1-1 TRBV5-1 ASSADTRVDTEAF
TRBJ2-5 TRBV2 ASSEGGGAGETQY
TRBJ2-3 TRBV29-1 SVVLGDTQY
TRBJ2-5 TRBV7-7 ASSLPAGETQY
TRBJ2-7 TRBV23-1 ASSQSCDRGVYEQY
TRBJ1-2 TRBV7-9 ASSLQGYGYT
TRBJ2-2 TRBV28 ASSFFPGELF
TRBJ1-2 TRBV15 ATSNYRGNYGYT
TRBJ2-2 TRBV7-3 ASSLTSSGTNTGELF
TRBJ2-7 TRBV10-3 AIGPKVLTYEQY
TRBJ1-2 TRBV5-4 ASGNSASGLNYGYT
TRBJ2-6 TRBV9 ASSVRRGGPVAGANVLT
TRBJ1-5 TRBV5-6 ASSFGKQPQH
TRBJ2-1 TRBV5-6 ASSPRYSDEQF
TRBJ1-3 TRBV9 ASSVDLQILY
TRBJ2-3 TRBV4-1 ASSRTTGPGTDTQY
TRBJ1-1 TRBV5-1 ASSYGTGGPNTEAF
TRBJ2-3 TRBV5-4 ASSLPSGVSTDTQY
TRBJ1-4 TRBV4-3 ASSQAQGPREKLF
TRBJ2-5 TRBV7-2 ASSWTGGGETQY
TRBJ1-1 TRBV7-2 ASSPGRDTEAF
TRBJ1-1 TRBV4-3 ASSNSLQRNTEAF
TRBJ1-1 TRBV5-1 ASSLGQLGDTEAF
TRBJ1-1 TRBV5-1 ASSLSQGGSTEAF
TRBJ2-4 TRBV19 ASQPGGGRTKNIQY
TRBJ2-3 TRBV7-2 ASSFSDTQY
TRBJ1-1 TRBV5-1 ASKGTGANTEAF
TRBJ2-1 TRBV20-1 SARSIEQF
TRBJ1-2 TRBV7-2 ASSPHDYGYT
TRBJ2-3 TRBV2 ATTQLAGSDTQY
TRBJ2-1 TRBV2 ASRSGTGPYNEQF
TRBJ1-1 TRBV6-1 ASSDRPGVNTEAF
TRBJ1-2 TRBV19 ASTYLRDRDANYGYT
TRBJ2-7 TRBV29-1 SVTDSWEQY
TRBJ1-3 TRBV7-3 ASSAGPDSGNTIY
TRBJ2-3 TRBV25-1 ASSDSKSTDTQY
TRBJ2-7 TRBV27 ASSVGVEYEQY
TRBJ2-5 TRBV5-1 ASSTGGPWETQY
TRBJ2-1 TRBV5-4 ASSIGGAREVHEQF
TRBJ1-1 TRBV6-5 ASSSSPGQGRTEAF
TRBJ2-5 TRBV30 AFRPAGRQETQY
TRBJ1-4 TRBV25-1 ASSSQEFIDREKLF
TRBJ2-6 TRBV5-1 ASSLDRAGANVLT
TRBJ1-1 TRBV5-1 ASSLLLRGGNTEAF